This entry describes one T cell receptor (beta chain). Its antigen is still unknown. MiXCR, run by TCRdb on the 5' RACE reads, gives a single entry per CDR3 protein. The top ten clones hold 6% to 7% of a sample with 97,000 or so distinct CDR3 sequences, about an eighth of them seen once. Trimming stripped 4 bases from V and 10 bases from J, with 11 bases between. CDR3 length: 12 amino acids. This specimen belongs to a study of early T cells in non-severe SARS-CoV-2 infection. General study results and limits: Missing private and CD4 specificities, VDJdb matching favored anti-spike CD8 responses.

Sequenced: whole blood. This sequence was found in an adult who was a healthcare worker with PCR-confirmed SARS-CoV-2 infection or an uninfected control (not recorded which). The rearrangement joins TRBV12-3 or TRBV12-4 to TRBJ1-3; no clear D gene. This chain's CDR3 is CASSSRGWTIYF. CDR3 in DNA: TGTGCCAGCAGTTCCCGGGGATGGACCATATATTTT.